This record covers a single T cell receptor (beta chain). Other nucleotide sequences in the sample specify the same CDR3. TCRdb's table, derived via immunoSEQ multiplex PCR, lists solely in-frame clones and lacks some. The repertoire holds some 58,000 clones, with more than 70% as singletons. The data were taken from a study of control samples from healthy donors and cancer patients. The CDR3 runs 13 residues. CDR1 SQVTM and CDR2 ANQGSEA come from the germline V gene. V was pared by 6 bases and J by 1 base, with 4 bases of the junction left unmatched. This TCR was sampled from a woman aged 60 to 75 with lung cancer. The chain has TRBV29-1 and TRBJ2-7; 9 bases line up with TRBD1. The sequenced sample was PBMCs. This chain's CDR3 is CSVDGTGSYEQYF. Here the CDR3 DNA reads TGCAGCGTCGACGGGACAGGGTCCTACGAGCAGTACTTC.